Sequencing of this T cell receptor beta chain was carried out in a study of breast tumors, draining lymph nodes, adjacent tissues. Study findings and constraints: Tumors had less TCR diversity than lymph nodes, more than nontumor tissue. Most tumor T cells seemingly derive from lymph node, then expand in tumor.

The CDR3 is 12 amino acids. V shed 4 bases and J shed 5 bases, with 11 bases lying between them. CDR1 is SQVTM and CDR2 is ANQGSEA in the germline V gene. Each CDR3 protein is one row after TCRdb ran MiXCR on the multiplex PCR reads. Of roughly 70,000 distinct CDR3 sequences listed, 43% are singletons. At least ten counts were recorded for this clonotype. The antigen remains unidentified. This sequence joins TRBV29-1 and TRBJ2-5; D call uncertain. This sequence was found in a female donor with breast cancer. Some clones in this sample may be carry-over from other donors' samples. The sequenced material came from breast tumor tissue. The CDR3 DNA reads TGCAGCGTTGTAGGCGGAATGGAGACCCAGTACTTC. Its protein is CSVVGGMETQYF.